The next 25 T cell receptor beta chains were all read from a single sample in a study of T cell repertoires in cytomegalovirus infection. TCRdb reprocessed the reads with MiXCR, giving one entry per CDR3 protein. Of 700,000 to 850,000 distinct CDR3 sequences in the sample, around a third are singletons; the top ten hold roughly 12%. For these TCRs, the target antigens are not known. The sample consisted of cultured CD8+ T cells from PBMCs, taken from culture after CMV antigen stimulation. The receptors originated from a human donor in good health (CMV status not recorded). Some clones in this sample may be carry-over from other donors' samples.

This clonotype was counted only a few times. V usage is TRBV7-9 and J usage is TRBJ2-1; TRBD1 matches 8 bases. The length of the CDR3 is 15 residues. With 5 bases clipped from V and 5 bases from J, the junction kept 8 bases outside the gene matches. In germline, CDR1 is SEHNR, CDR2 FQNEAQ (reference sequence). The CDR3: CASSPPGRGHNEQFF. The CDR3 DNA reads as TGTGCCAGCAGCCCACCGGGCAGGGGGCACAATGAGCAGTTCTTC.

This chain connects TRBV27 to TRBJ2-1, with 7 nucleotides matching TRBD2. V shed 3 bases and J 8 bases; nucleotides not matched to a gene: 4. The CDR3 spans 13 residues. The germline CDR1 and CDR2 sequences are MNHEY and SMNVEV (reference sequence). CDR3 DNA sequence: TGTGCCAGCAGTTTTGGGGGGAGGGATGAGCAGTTCTTC. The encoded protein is CASSFGGRDEQFF.

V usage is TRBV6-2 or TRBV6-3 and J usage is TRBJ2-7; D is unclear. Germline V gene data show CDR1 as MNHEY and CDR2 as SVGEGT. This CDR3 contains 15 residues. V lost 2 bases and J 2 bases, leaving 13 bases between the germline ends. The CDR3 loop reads CASSYAPAATYEQYF. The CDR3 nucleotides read TGTGCCAGCAGTTACGCCCCCGCGGCCACCTACGAGCAGTACTTC.

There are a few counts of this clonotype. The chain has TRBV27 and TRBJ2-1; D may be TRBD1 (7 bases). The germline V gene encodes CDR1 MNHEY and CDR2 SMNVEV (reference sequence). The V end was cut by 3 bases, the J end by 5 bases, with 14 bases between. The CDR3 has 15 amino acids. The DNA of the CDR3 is TGTGCCAGCAGTTTGGGGCAGGGGGGCAACAATGAGCAGTTCTTC. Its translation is CASSLGQGGNNEQFF.

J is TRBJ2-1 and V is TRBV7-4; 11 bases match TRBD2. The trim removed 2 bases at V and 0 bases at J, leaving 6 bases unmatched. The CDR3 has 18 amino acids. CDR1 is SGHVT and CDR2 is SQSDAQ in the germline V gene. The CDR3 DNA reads TGTGCCAGCAGCTTAATTCCGGGACTAGCGGCCTCCTACAATGAGCAGTTCTTC. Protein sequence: CASSLIPGLAASYNEQFF.

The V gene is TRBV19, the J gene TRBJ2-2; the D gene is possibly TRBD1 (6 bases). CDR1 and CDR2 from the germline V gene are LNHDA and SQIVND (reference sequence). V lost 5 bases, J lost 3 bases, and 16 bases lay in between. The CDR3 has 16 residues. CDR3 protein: CASSLDRRRDTGELFF. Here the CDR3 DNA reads TGTGCCAGTAGTCTCGACAGGCGCCGAGACACCGGGGAGCTGTTTTTT. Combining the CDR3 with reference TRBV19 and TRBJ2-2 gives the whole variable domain DGGITQSPKYLFRKEGQNVTLSCEQNLNHDAMYWYRQDPGQGLRLIYYSQIVNDFQKGDIAEGYSVSREKKESFPLTVTSAQKNPTAFYLCASSLDRRRDTGELFFGEGSRLTVL.

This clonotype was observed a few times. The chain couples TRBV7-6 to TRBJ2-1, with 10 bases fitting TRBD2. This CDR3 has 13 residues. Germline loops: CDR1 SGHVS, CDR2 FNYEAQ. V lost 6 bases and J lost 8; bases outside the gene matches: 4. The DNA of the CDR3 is TGTGCCAGCAGGGTAGCGGGGGGCGATGAGCAGTTCTTC. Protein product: CASRVAGGDEQFF.

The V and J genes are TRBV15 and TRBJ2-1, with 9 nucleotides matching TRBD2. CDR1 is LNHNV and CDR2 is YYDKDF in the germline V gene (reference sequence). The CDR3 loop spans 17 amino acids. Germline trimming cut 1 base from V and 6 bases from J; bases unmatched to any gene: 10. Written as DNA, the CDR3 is TGTGCCACCAGCAGAGCTGCGGCGGGGGGGCCTGGCAATGAGCAGTTCTTC. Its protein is CATSRAAAGGPGNEQFF.

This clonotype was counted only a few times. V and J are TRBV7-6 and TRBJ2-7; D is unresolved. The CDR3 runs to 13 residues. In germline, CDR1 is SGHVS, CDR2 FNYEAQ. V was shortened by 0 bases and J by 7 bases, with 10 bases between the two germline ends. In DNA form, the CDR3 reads TGTGCCAGCAGCTTAGCGGAGACGCGGGAGCAGTACGTC. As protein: CASSLAETREQYV.

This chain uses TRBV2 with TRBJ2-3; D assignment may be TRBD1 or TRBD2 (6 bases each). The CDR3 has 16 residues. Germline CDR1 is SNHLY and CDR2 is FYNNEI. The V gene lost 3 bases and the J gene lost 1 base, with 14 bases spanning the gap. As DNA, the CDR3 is TGTGCCAGCAGTGATCGGGGGCTCGGTGGCACAGATACGCAGTATTTT. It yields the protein CASSDRGLGGTDTQYF. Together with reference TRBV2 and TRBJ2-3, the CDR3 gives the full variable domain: EPEVTQTPSHQVTQMGQEVILRCVPISNHLYFYWYRQILGQKVEFLVSFYNNEISEKSEIFDDQFSVERPDGSNFTLKIRSTKLEDSAMYFCASSDRGLGGTDTQYFGPGTRLTVL.

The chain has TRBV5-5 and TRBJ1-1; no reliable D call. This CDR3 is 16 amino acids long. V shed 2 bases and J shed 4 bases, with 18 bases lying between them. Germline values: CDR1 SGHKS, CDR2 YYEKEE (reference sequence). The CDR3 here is CASSLLGEVYTTEAFF. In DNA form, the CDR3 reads TGTGCCAGCAGCTTACTCGGGGAAGTCTATACCACTGAAGCTTTCTTT.

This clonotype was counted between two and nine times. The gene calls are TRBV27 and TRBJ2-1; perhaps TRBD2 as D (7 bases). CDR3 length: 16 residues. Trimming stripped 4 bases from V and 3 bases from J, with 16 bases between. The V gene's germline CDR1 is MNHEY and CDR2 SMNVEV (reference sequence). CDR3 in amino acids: CASSSSRGASYNEQFF. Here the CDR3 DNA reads TGTGCCAGCAGTTCATCTCGGGGGGCCAGCTACAATGAGCAGTTCTTC.

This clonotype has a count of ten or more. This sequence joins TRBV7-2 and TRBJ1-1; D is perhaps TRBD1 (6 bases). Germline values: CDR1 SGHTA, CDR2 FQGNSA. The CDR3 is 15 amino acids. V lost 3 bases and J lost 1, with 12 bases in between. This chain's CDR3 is CASSFRTGKNTEAFF. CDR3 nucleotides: TGTGCCAGCAGCTTCCGTACAGGGAAGAACACTGAAGCTTTCTTT.

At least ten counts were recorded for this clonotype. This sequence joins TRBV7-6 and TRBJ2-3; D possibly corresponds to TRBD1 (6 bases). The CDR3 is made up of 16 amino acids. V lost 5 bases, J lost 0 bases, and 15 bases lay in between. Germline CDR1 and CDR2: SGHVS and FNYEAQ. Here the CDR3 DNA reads TGTGCCAGCAGCAAGCCCCGGACAGCTAGCACAGATACGCAGTATTTT. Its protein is CASSKPRTASTDTQYF.

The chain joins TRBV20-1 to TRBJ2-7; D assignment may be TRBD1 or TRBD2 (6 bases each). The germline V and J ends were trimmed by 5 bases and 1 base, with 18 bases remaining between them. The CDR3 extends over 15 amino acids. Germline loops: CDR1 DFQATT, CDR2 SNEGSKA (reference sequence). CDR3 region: CSAHREGDFSYEQYV. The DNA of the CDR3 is TGCAGTGCTCACCGAGAGGGGGACTTTTCCTACGAGCAGTACGTC.

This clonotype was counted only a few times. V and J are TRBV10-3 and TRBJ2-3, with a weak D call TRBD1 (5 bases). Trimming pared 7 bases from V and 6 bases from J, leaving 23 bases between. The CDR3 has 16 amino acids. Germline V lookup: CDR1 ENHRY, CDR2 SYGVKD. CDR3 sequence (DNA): TGTGCCATCACTCCCGACAGTCTCCCCACACCGGATACGCAGTATTTT. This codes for CAITPDSLPTPDTQYF.

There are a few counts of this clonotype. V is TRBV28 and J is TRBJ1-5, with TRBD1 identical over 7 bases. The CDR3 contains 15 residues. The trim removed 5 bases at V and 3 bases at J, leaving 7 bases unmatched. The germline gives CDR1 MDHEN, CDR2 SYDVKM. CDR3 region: CASSVTGDTNQPQHF. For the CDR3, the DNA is TGTGCCAGCAGTGTTACAGGGGATACCAATCAGCCCCAGCATTTT. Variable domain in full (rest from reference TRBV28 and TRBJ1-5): DVKVTQSSRYLVKRTGEKVFLECVQDMDHENMFWYRQDPGLGLRLIYFSYDVKMKEKGDIPEGYSVSREKKERFSLILESASTNQTSMYLCASSVTGDTNQPQHFGDGTRLSIL.

DNA for the CDR3: TGCGCCAGCAGCTTCACAGGGGCTGGGGCGTCAAAACAATACAATGAGCAGTTCTTC. Its translation: CASSFTGAGASKQYNEQFF. This rearrangement joins TRBV5-1 to TRBJ2-1; 7 positions match TRBD1. The CDR3 has 19 residues. CDR1 and CDR2 (germline): SGHRS, YFSETQ. Trimming cost V 2 bases and J 4 bases; bases outside gene matches: 18.

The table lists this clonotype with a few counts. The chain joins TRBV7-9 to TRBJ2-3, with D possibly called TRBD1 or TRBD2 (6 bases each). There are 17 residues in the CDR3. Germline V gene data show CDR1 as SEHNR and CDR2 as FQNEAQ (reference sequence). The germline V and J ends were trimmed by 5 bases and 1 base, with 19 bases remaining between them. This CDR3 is CASSNGGPEAGTDTQYF. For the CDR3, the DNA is TGTGCCAGCAGCAATGGGGGGCCCGAAGCTGGCACAGATACGCAGTATTTT.

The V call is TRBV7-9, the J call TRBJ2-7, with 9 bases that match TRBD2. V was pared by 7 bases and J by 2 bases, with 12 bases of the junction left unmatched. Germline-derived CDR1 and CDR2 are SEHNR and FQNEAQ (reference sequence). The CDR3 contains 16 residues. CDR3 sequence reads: CASTHLAGLETYEQYF. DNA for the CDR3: TGTGCCAGCACCCATCTAGCGGGACTTGAAACCTACGAGCAGTACTTC.

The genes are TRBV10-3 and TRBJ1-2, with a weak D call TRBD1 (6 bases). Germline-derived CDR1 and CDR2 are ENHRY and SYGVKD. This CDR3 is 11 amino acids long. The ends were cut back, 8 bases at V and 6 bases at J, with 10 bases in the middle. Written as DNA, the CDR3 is TGTGCCATCGGCAAGGGGGATGGCTACACCTTC. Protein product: CAIGKGDGYTF.

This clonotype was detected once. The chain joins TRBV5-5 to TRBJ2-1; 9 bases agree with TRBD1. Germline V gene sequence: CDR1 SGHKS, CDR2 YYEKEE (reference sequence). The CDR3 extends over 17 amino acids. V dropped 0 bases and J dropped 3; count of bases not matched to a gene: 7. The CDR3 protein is CASSLGGTGFFYNEQFF. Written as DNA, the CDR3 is TGTGCCAGCAGCTTGGGCGGGACAGGGTTTTTCTACAATGAGCAGTTCTTC.

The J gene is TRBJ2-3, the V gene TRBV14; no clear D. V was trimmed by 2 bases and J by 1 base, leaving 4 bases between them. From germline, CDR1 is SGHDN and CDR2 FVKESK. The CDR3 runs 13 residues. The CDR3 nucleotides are TGTGCCAGCAGCCAATGGGGCACAGATACGCAGTATTTT. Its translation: CASSQWGTDTQYF.

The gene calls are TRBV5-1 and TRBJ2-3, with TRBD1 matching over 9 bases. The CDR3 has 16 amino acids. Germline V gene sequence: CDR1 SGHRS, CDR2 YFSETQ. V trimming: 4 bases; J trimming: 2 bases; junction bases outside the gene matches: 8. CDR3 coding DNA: TGCGCCAGCAGCCTGGGGACAGGGATGATCACAGATACGCAGTATTTT. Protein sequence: CASSLGTGMITDTQYF.

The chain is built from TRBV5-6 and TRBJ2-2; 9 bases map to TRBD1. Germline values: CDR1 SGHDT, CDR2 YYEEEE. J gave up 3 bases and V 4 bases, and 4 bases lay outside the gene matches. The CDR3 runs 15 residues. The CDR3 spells CASSKGQGYTGELFF. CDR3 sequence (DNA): TGTGCCAGCAGCAAGGGACAGGGATACACCGGGGAGCTGTTTTTT.